One sample yielded the 2 T cell receptor beta chains listed below, sequenced in a study of blood T cells in healthy people across ages (dated by TCRdb to about 2015). Receptor libraries were prepared by 5' RACE. Instrument used: Illumina HiSeq 2500. A second PCR of roughly 6 to 11 cycles was run with a J-beta primer mix and a sample-barcoded 5' primer. TCRdb passed the public sequencing reads through fastp at Q25 and MiXCR, retaining productive beta sequences. Rows with one shared CDR3 protein collapse into an entry with the most common genes and DNA. This sample lists around 800,000 distinct CDR3 sequences; 25% to 30% were detected once. The ten biggest clones cover 2.5% to 3.5% of the sample. Separately, the same data were catalogued under a study of T cells of mothers and their children.

Source material: blood. These receptors all stem from a boy younger than 18 in good health.

This clonotype was observed a handful of times. This rearrangement joins TRBV12-3 or TRBV12-4 to TRBJ2-5; 7 nucleotides match TRBD1. The J call may be mistaken, given a closer DNA end match to TRBJ2-1. CDR3 length: 14 amino acids. The CDR3 DNA sequence: TGTGCCAGCAGTTCCGACAGGGTGGAGAATGAGCAGTTCTTC. Amino acid sequence: CASSSDRVENEQFF.

Only a few counts were recorded for this clonotype. The junction differs from germline at one of its ends, possibly a read error. The CDR3 sequence: CASSLDRVYDYTF. The CDR3 DNA is TGTGCCAGCAGCTTAGACAGGGTCTATGACTACACCTTC. The chain carries TRBV7-2 and TRBJ1-2, with D possibly matching TRBD1 (6 bases). The germline V gene encodes CDR1 SGHTA and CDR2 FQGNSA. CDR3 length: 13 amino acids.